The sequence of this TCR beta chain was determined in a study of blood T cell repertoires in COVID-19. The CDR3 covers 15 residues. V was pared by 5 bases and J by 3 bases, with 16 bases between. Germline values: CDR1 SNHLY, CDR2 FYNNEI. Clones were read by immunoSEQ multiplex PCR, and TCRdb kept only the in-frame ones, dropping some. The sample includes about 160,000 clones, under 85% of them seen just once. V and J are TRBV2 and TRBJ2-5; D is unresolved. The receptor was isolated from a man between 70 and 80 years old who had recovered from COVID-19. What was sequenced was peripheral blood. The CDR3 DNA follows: TGTGCCAGCAGTCAGTCCCTGGCCCAGAAAGAGACCCAGTACTTC. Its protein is CASSQSLAQKETQYF.